The next 26 T cell receptor beta chains were all read from a single sample in a study of shared clonotypes between healthy human individuals. Clones were read by immunoSEQ multiplex PCR, and TCRdb kept only the in-frame ones, dropping some. The table has about 2.4 million clones, approximately 94% seen once; the top ten hold around 0.14%. Sequenced sample: naive CD4+ T cells sorted from blood. Stated subset: CD45RA+ positively selected. These receptors were obtained from a young man in good health.

As for this clone: The junction departs from the called germline gene at one end, perhaps through a read error. The chain uses TRBV19 and TRBJ2-1, with 8 positions matching TRBD1. The V gene's germline CDR1 is LNHDA and CDR2 SQIVND (reference sequence). This CDR3 is built from 14 residues. CDR3 sequence reads: CASSELGLRTGPVF. CDR3 coding DNA: TGTGCCAGTAGTGAATTGGGTCTGAGGACAGGGCCGGTCTTC. Drawing the rest from reference TRBV19 and TRBJ2-1, the complete variable domain is DGGITQSPKYLFRKEGQNVTLSCEQNLNHDAMYWYRQDPGQGLRLIYYSQIVNDFQKGDIAEGYSVSREKKESFPLTVTSAQKNPTAFYLCASSELGLRTGPVFGPGTRLTVL.

The chain couples TRBV6-1 to TRBJ1-1; TRBD1 matches at 7 bases. This CDR3 is 14 amino acids long. Germline CDR1 and CDR2: MNHNS and SASEGT. The V segment lost 3 bases and the J segment 3 bases; nucleotides outside the gene matches: 4. The CDR3, as DNA: TGTGCCAGCAGTGATGGAGGGGGCTACACTGAAGCTTTCTTT. As protein: CASSDGGGYTEAFF.

Remarks on this clone: Germline is not matched at one junction end, which may reflect a read error. The chain is built from TRBV15 and TRBJ1-2; no definite D call. CDR1 is LNHNV and CDR2 is YYDKDF in the germline V gene (reference sequence). This CDR3 spans 13 amino acids. CDR3 DNA: TGTGCCACCAGCGGAGAATCTAACTATGGCTACACCTTC. Translated: CATSGESNYGYTF.

V and J are TRBV19 and TRBJ2-7, with TRBD2 matching over 11 bases. The CDR3 extends over 18 amino acids. Germline CDR1 reads LNHDA; CDR2 reads SQIVND (reference sequence). V was pared by 3 bases and J by 3 bases, with 13 bases of the junction left unmatched. CDR3 amino acids: CASSISAPLAGGHYEQYF. The CDR3 DNA sequence: TGTGCCAGTAGTATTTCGGCCCCCCTAGCGGGAGGCCACTACGAGCAGTACTTC. Based on the CDR3 plus reference TRBV19 and TRBJ2-7, the full variable domain is DGGITQSPKYLFRKEGQNVTLSCEQNLNHDAMYWYRQDPGQGLRLIYYSQIVNDFQKGDIAEGYSVSREKKESFPLTVTSAQKNPTAFYLCASSISAPLAGGHYEQYFGPGTRLTVT.

In regard to this clone: At the DNA level, this CDR3 is encoded by other sequences in the same sample as well. The chain employs TRBV6-6 and TRBJ1-1; D is unresolved. This CDR3 is 13 amino acids long. The germline V and J ends were trimmed by 6 bases and 1 base, with 9 bases remaining between them. From germline, CDR1 is MNHNY and CDR2 SVGAGI (reference sequence). The CDR3 loop reads CASRRTENTEAFF. The CDR3 region has the DNA TGTGCCAGCAGAAGGACTGAGAACACTGAAGCTTTCTTT.

The rearrangement links TRBV6-5 to TRBJ1-2; 10 bases match TRBD1. The CDR3 is 13 residues long. Germline values: CDR1 MNHEY, CDR2 SVGAGI. V dropped 6 bases and J dropped 4; count of bases not matched to a gene: 2. CDR3 sequence (DNA): TGTGCCAGCAGGACAGGGGGCGGCTATGGCTACACCTTC. This gives the protein CASRTGGGYGYTF.

The V and J genes are TRBV27 and TRBJ2-1; D is possibly TRBD2 (6 bases). The ends were cut back, 6 bases at V and 3 bases at J, with 15 bases in the middle. Germline CDR1 is MNHEY and CDR2 is SMNVEV (reference sequence). The CDR3 has 15 amino acids. CDR3 sequence reads: CASSSGLGGYNEQFF. The CDR3 coding sequence is TGTGCCAGCAGCTCGGGATTGGGGGGCTACAATGAGCAGTTCTTC.

V gene TRBV28 combines with J gene TRBJ2-7; 7 bases map to TRBD1. V lost 1 base and J lost 2; bases outside the gene matches: 8. The CDR3 is 16 amino acids. Germline CDR1 is MDHEN and CDR2 is SYDVKM. This CDR3 is CASSLSWAGGTYEQYF. Here the CDR3 DNA reads TGTGCCAGCAGTTTATCATGGGCAGGGGGAACCTACGAGCAGTACTTC.

V usage is TRBV2 and J usage is TRBJ1-6; a weak D match, TRBD1 (5 bases). The V end lost 8 bases, the J end lost 0 bases, and 11 bases lay between the germline ends. Looked up from germline, CDR1 is SNHLY and CDR2 is FYNNEI. CDR3 length: 15 amino acids. The CDR3 region has the DNA TGTGCCAGCGGGGGAGGAAGCTCCTATAATTCACCCCTCCACTTT. Its protein is CASGGGSSYNSPLHF.

This sequence joins TRBV6-4 and TRBJ1-2, with 7 bases that match TRBD1. The junction had 4 bases not matched to a gene; V was cut back by 4 bases and J by 2 bases. CDR3 length equals 14 residues. The germline V gene encodes CDR1 MRHNA and CDR2 SNTAGT. CDR3 sequence reads: CASSVDRTNYGYTF. CDR3 DNA: TGTGCCAGCAGTGTGGACAGGACGAACTATGGCTACACCTTC.

The chain is built from TRBV28 and TRBJ2-1; perhaps D is TRBD1 or TRBD2 (5 bases each). V was pared by 2 bases and J by 7 bases, with 15 bases between. Germline loops: CDR1 MDHEN, CDR2 SYDVKM. The CDR3 extends over 15 amino acids. CDR3 DNA sequence: TGTGCCAGCAGTTTAGGCGAAAAGGGGAGAAATGAGCAGTTCTTC. Translated, it gives CASSLGEKGRNEQFF. The whole variable domain, remainder taken from reference TRBV28 and TRBJ2-1, is DVKVTQSSRYLVKRTGEKVFLECVQDMDHENMFWYRQDPGLGLRLIYFSYDVKMKEKGDIPEGYSVSREKKERFSLILESASTNQTSMYLCASSLGEKGRNEQFFGPGTRLTVL.

V gene TRBV6-4 combines with J gene TRBJ2-7, with D uncertain. V lost 7 bases and J 2 bases, leaving 12 bases between the germline ends. The germline V gene encodes CDR1 MRHNA and CDR2 SNTAGT. The CDR3 totals 13 residues. Written as DNA, the CDR3 is TGTGCCAGCATCCCCTATGACGCCTACGAGCAGTACTTC. Translation gives CASIPYDAYEQYF.

V is TRBV4-1 and J is TRBJ2-5, with D uncertain. The CDR3 contains 15 residues. The germline gives CDR1 MGHRA, CDR2 YSYEKL. V lost 0 bases, J lost 5 bases, and 13 bases lay in between. CDR3: CASSQEWQSWETQYF. The CDR3, as DNA: TGCGCCAGCAGCCAAGAATGGCAATCTTGGGAGACCCAGTACTTC.

The J gene is TRBJ2-1, the V gene TRBV5-6, with a weak D call TRBD2 (5 bases). Between the trimmed V and J ends, which lost 4 bases and 2 bases, there was a span of 16 bases. CDR1 SGHDT and CDR2 YYEEEE come from the germline V gene. The CDR3 contains 16 residues. CDR3 DNA: TGTGCCAGCAGCAAGCGCCCGGGGTTACCCTACAATGAGCAGTTCTTC. Its translation is CASSKRPGLPYNEQFF.

The gene calls are TRBV10-2 and TRBJ2-7; maybe TRBD2 (6 bases). Germline CDR1 reads WSHSY; CDR2 reads SAAADI. The CDR3 loop spans 14 amino acids. V was clipped by 0 bases and J by 9 bases, with 15 bases between them. The CDR3 here is CASSESGRGGGQYF. Here the CDR3 DNA reads TGCGCCAGCAGTGAGTCCGGGAGAGGTGGTGGGCAGTACTTC.

The rearrangement links TRBV5-6 to TRBJ1-5; TRBD1 matches at 8 bases. CDR3 size: 16 residues. Germline trimming cut 3 bases from V and 2 bases from J; bases unmatched to any gene: 7. Per the germline V gene, CDR1 is SGHDT and CDR2 is YYEEEE. In nucleotides, the CDR3 is TGTGCCAGCAGCTCCGGACAGGGATTAGGCAATCAGCCCCAGCATTTT. Translation gives CASSSGQGLGNQPQHF.

Notes on this clone: This CDR3 is also generated by other DNA sequences in the sample. This sequence joins TRBV10-3 and TRBJ1-6; 10 nucleotides line up with TRBD1. The CDR3 is 15 residues long. V gave up 3 bases and J gave up 7 bases; unmatched junction bases: 3. In germline, CDR1 is ENHRY, CDR2 SYGVKD. The CDR3 DNA reads TGTGCCATCAGTGAAGGACAGGGGGGAAATTCACCCCTCCACTTT. Translation gives CAISEGQGGNSPLHF.

Turning to this clone: Additional DNA sequences in this sample encode the identical CDR3. The chain links TRBV10-3 to TRBJ2-5, with D possibly being TRBD1 (5 bases). Germline CDR1 and CDR2: ENHRY and SYGVKD. This CDR3 spans 13 amino acids. Trimming took 4 bases from V and 1 from J, leaving 7 bases between them. In DNA, the CDR3 is TGTGCCATCAGTGGACAGTCCCAAGAGACCCAGTACTTC. Translated: CAISGQSQETQYF.

The genes are TRBV11-2 and TRBJ2-5; the D call may be TRBD1 or TRBD2 (5 bases each). This CDR3 has 14 amino acids. Germline CDR1 and CDR2: SGHAT and FQNNGV. V dropped 5 bases and J dropped 5 bases, with 15 bases sitting between them. The CDR3 protein is CASSQFGASETQYF. In DNA form, the CDR3 reads TGTGCCAGCAGCCAATTCGGGGCCTCTGAGACCCAGTACTTC.

Regarding this clone: Additional DNA sequences in this sample encode the identical CDR3. The chain carries TRBV9 and TRBJ2-5; D is uncertain. This CDR3 has 14 amino acids. In germline, CDR1 is SGDLS, CDR2 YYNGEE. Trimming removed 2 bases at V and 2 bases at J, with 10 bases between. CDR3: CASSVGNLQETQYF. CDR3 DNA: TGTGCCAGCAGCGTGGGGAACCTGCAAGAGACCCAGTACTTC. Drawing the rest from reference TRBV9 and TRBJ2-5, the complete variable domain is DSGVTQTPKHLITATGQRVTLRCSPRSGDLSVYWYQQSLDQGLQFLIQYYNGEERAKGNILERFSAQQFPDLHSELNLSSLELGDSALYFCASSVGNLQETQYFGPGTRLLVL.

The chain couples TRBV7-2 to TRBJ1-1, with a possible D match to TRBD1 (5 bases). Looked up from germline, CDR1 is SGHTA and CDR2 is FQGNSA. Trimming cost V 5 bases and J 1 base, with 17 bases left between them. This CDR3 has 16 amino acids. The CDR3 DNA follows: TGTGCCAGCAGCCTACTCGGGGGACTGGCGAACACTGAAGCTTTCTTT. Its protein is CASSLLGGLANTEAFF. The full variable domain, its missing parts supplied by reference TRBV7-2 and TRBJ1-1, is GAGVSQSPSNKVTEKGKDVELRCDPISGHTALYWYRQSLGQGLEFLIYFQGNSAPDKSGLPSDRFSAERTGGSVSTLTIQRTQQEDSAVYLCASSLLGGLANTEAFFGQGTRLTVV.

Regarding this clone: In the same sample, other DNA sequences code for this CDR3. This chain connects TRBV7-2 to TRBJ1-1, with D maybe TRBD1 (5 bases). The V gene's germline CDR1 is SGHTA and CDR2 FQGNSA. The germline V and J ends were trimmed by 0 bases and 0 bases, with 8 bases remaining between them. The CDR3 extends over 15 amino acids. The chain's CDR3 is CASSLAGGMNTEAFF. The CDR3 DNA is TGTGCCAGCAGCTTAGCCGGGGGGATGAACACTGAAGCTTTCTTT.

The chain has TRBV30 and TRBJ2-5; unclear D gene. The CDR3 is 13 amino acids. CDR1 is GTSNPN and CDR2 is SVGIG in the germline V gene (reference sequence). The germline V and J ends were trimmed by 0 bases and 5 bases, with 10 bases remaining between them. CDR3 nucleotide sequence: TGTGCCTGGAGTGTACCGGATGATGAGACCCAGTACTTC. This gives the protein CAWSVPDDETQYF.

A single count supports this clone. The rearrangement links TRBV6-4 to TRBJ2-5; 10 nucleotides match TRBD1. The CDR3 sequence is 15 residues long. From germline, CDR1 is MRHNA and CDR2 SNTAGT. The junction had 10 bases not matched to a gene; V was cut back by 7 bases and J by 5 bases. The CDR3 reads CASTRQGAGRETQYF. CDR3 in DNA: TGTGCCAGCACCAGACAGGGGGCCGGTCGGGAGACCCAGTACTTC.

V and J are TRBV6-5 and TRBJ2-7; 9 bases are shared with TRBD2. Germline lookup yields CDR1 MNHEY and CDR2 SVGAGI. The CDR3 is 15 amino acids. Unmatched junction bases numbered 4, after V lost 0 bases and J lost 4 bases. As DNA, the CDR3 is TGTGCCAGCAGTTACTCGGGGACTAGCAAATACGAGCAGTACTTC. It yields the protein CASSYSGTSKYEQYF.

The chain couples TRBV13 to TRBJ2-1; no clear D. V lost 6 bases, J lost 2 bases, and 5 bases lay in between. CDR1 is PRHDT, CDR2 FYEKMQ, per germline (reference sequence). There are 12 residues in the CDR3. The CDR3 region is CASRDTYNEQFF. The CDR3 nucleotides are TGTGCCAGCAGGGATACCTACAATGAGCAGTTCTTC. Full variable domain (outside the CDR3, taken from reference TRBV13 and TRBJ2-1): AAGVIQSPRHLIKEKRETATLKCYPIPRHDTVYWYQQGPGQDPQFLISFYEKMQSDKGSIPDRFSAQQFSDYHSELNMSSLELGDSALYFCASRDTYNEQFFGPGTRLTVL.